These T cell receptor beta chains were read from a single sample in a study of blood T cell repertoires in COVID-19. Generated by immunoSEQ multiplex PCR, the TCRdb table keeps only in-frame clones and is missing some. The sample holds 120,000 to 150,000 clones, 70% to 90% seen once. The sample was peripheral blood. These receptors were obtained from a woman aged 50 to 60 with acute or convalescent COVID-19. CDR3s include the opening cysteine and the closing phenylalanine or tryptophan. D genes are given only for firm matches. Where a row states a size, it is once, few, many or the class of an expanded clone; other rows omit it.

D,J,V,size,CDR3,DNA
TRBD1,TRBJ2-6,TRBV7-2,-,CASSFTGDSSGANVLTF,TGTGCCAGCAGCTTCACCGGGGACAGCTCTGGGGCCAACGTCCTGACTTTC
-,TRBJ1-2,TRBV12-3/TRBV12-4,-,CASSWEYGYTF,TGTGCCAGCAGCTGGGAGTATGGCTACACCTTC
-,TRBJ2-5,TRBV5-1,-,CASSLDRASGTQYF,TGCGCCAGCAGCTTGGACAGGGCGTCTGGAACCCAGTACTTC
TRBD2,TRBJ2-5,TRBV7-2,-,CASSSYFSGGARETQYF,TGTGCCAGCAGCTCTTACTTTAGCGGGGGGGCGAGGGAGACCCAGTACTTC
-,TRBJ2-7,TRBV6-2/TRBV6-3,medium-sized,CASSQTSNPHEQYF,TGTGCCAGCAGCCAGACTAGTAACCCTCACGAGCAGTACTTC
TRBD1,TRBJ1-6,TRBV28,-,CASSLGSQGESPLHF,TGTGCCAGCAGTCTAGGGTCCCAGGGGGAATCACCCCTCCACTTT
-,TRBJ2-4,TRBV7-2,-,CASSLTAGAKNIQYF,TGTGCCAGCAGCTTGACAGCTGGGGCCAAAAACATTCAGTACTTC
-,TRBJ1-5,TRBV7-9,few,CASSPPGNSNQPQHF,TGTGCCAGCAGCCCCCCCGGGAATAGCAATCAGCCCCAGCATTTT
-,TRBJ1-2,TRBV6-1,-,CASSEEFRTPCLF,TGTGCCAGCAGTGAAGAATTTAGGACACCGTGTCTCTTC
-,TRBJ1-2,TRBV28,-,CASSSGQLYGYTF,TGTGCCAGCAGTTCTGGACAGCTCTATGGCTACACCTTC
-,TRBJ2-5,TRBV3-1/TRBV3-2,-,CASSQGFGQSSQYF,TGTGCCAGCAGCCAAGGGTTTGGACAGTCTAGCCAGTACTTC
-,TRBJ1-1,TRBV7-9,-,CASSPTGLVTEAFF,TGTGCCAGCAGCCCTACAGGGCTTGTCACTGAAGCTTTCTTT
-,TRBJ1-2,TRBV28,-,CAALGGADHGYTF,TGTGCCGCCCTCGGAGGGGCAGACCATGGCTACACCTTC
TRBD1,TRBJ1-3,TRBV27,-,CASSPYRQGSGNTIYF,TGTGCCAGCAGCCCCTATCGACAGGGGTCCGGAAACACCATATATTTT
TRBD1,TRBJ1-2,TRBV7-6,once,CASSPSRTGWDNYGYTF,TGTGCCAGCAGCCCCTCTCGGACAGGGTGGGATAACTATGGCTACACCTTC
-,TRBJ2-2,TRBV5-1,-,CASSSSHVAGISSGGELFF,TGCGCCAGCAGCTCCTCTCATGTTGCAGGGATTAGTTCTGGCGGGGAGCTGTTTTTT
-,TRBJ1-1,TRBV6-5,once,CASSPRTGNTEAFF,TGTGCCAGCAGTCCTCGGACTGGGAACACTGAAGCTTTCTTT
TRBD1,TRBJ1-2,TRBV19,once,CASSKQGANYGYTF,TGTGCCAGTAGTAAGCAGGGGGCTAACTATGGCTACACCTTC
TRBD1,TRBJ1-4,TRBV27,once,CASSLLTGSNEKLFF,TGTGCCAGCAGTTTATTGACAGGGTCTAATGAAAAACTGTTTTTT
-,TRBJ1-1,TRBV6-2/TRBV6-3,-,CASSTSWLGTEAFF,TGTGCCAGCAGTACGTCTTGGCTTGGCACTGAAGCTTTCTTT
TRBD2,TRBJ2-3,TRBV3-1/TRBV3-2,-,CASSYVAGGGTDTQYF,TGTGCCAGCAGCTACGTAGCGGGGGGGGGCACAGATACGCAGTATTTT
-,TRBJ2-5,TRBV29-1,-,CSVELLAQETQYF,TGCAGCGTTGAATTGTTAGCGCAAGAGACCCAGTACTTC
TRBD2,TRBJ2-1,TRBV9,-,CASSVVSLGTSGVDEQFF,TGTGCCAGCAGCGTAGTTTCCCTCGGGACTAGCGGGGTTGATGAGCAGTTCTTC
-,TRBJ2-5,TRBV7-9,-,CASSLIQGMETQYF,TGTGCCAGCAGCTTAATCCAGGGAATGGAGACCCAGTACTTC
-,TRBJ1-1,TRBV5-3,-,CARSLGGGNRAFF,TGTGCCAGAAGCTTGGGGGGTGGTAACAGGGCTTTCTTT
-,TRBJ1-5,TRBV2,-,CASSPSGRQPQHF,TGTGCCAGCAGTCCCTCAGGGAGGCAGCCCCAGCATTTT
TRBD1,TRBJ2-5,TRBV7-2,once,CASSTGQGLLALYF,TGTGCCAGCAGTACTGGACAGGGCCTCCTCGCCCTGTACTTC
TRBD2,TRBJ2-3,TRBV13,-,CASTPGGGTDTQYF,TGTGCCAGCACCCCTGGGGGGGGCACAGATACGCAGTATTTT
TRBD1,TRBJ1-1,TRBV7-9,few,CASSRQGNTEAFF,TGTGCCAGCAGTCGACAGGGGAACACTGAAGCTTTCTTT
-,TRBJ1-2,TRBV27,once,CASIFTTDRGYTF,TGTGCCAGTATCTTTACGACAGATCGCGGCTACACCTTC
-,TRBJ1-5,TRBV6-2/TRBV6-3,-,CASSYYPTGANEPQHF,TGTGCCAGCAGTTATTACCCGACAGGAGCCAACGAGCCCCAGCATTTT
-,TRBJ1-1,TRBV7-6,-,CASSLAQRGTEAFF,TGTGCCAGCAGCTTAGCCCAAAGGGGGACTGAAGCTTTCTTT
TRBD2,TRBJ2-1,TRBV3-1/TRBV3-2,-,CASSQRLARKPYNEQFF,TGTGCCAGCAGCCAGCGACTAGCGAGGAAACCATACAATGAGCAGTTCTTC
-,TRBJ1-3,TRBV7-2,once,CASSVSSGANGNTIYF,TGTGCCAGCAGCGTAAGCAGCGGGGCCAATGGAAACACCATATATTTT
TRBD1,TRBJ1-1,TRBV5-6,-,CASLGTGWRGNTEAFF,TGTGCCAGCCTCGGGACAGGGTGGAGGGGGAACACTGAAGCTTTCTTT
-,TRBJ1-4,TRBV30,-,CAWSPGAFNEKLFF,TGTGCCTGGAGTCCAGGGGCCTTTAATGAAAAACTGTTTTTT